This T cell receptor beta chain was retrieved from a study of blood T cell repertoires in COVID-19. Study-wide context: COVID-19 samples collected from the United States, Italy and Spain covered acute and convalescent phases. T cells, B-cell-depleted T cells, or PBMCs supplied cDNA or gDNA.

The CDR3 consists of 14 residues. V dropped 2 bases and J dropped 9 bases, with 14 bases sitting between them. The germline gives CDR1 SNHLY, CDR2 FYNNEI. Under the authors' procedure: Reference gene primer amplification gave estimated nucleated cell counts. Assay used: immunoSEQ multiplex PCR; TCRdb lists only in-frame clones, some missing. V and J calls and clone size are as listed in that table; D and trimming were resolved from the DNA. The sample has some 97,000 clones; roughly nine tenths are singletons. The sequence derives from a man between 60 and 70 years old with acute or convalescent COVID-19. The sequenced sample was peripheral blood. The rearrangement joins TRBV2 to TRBJ1-5; no definite D call. CDR3 amino acids: CASSESPGNTPQHF. The CDR3, as DNA: TGTGCCAGCAGTGAATCGCCAGGTAACACGCCCCAGCATTTT.